These 15 T cell receptor beta chains share one sample of origin, sequenced in a study of cytotoxic CD8 clonotypes in ibrutinib-treated CLL. Only in-frame clones appear in the TCRdb table, and some are missing; sequencing was by immunoSEQ multiplex PCR. Here the sample spans some 290,000 clones, 80% being singletons. This specimen was PBMCs, taken before ibrutinib treatment. The receptors shown here come from a human donor with chronic lymphocytic leukemia.

The chain combines TRBV5-6 with TRBJ1-2; D is ambiguous. Trimming took off 8 bases at V and 6 bases at J, with 20 bases between the two ends. This CDR3 comprises 14 residues. The germline CDR1 and CDR2 sequences are SGHDT and YYEEEE. This CDR3 reads CASRNEGLSHGYTF. CDR3 bases: TGTGCCAGTAGAAACGAAGGACTGAGTCATGGCTACACCTTC.

The gene calls are TRBV11-2 and TRBJ2-5, with 9 bases aligning to TRBD1. The J segment lost 2 bases and the V segment lost 1 base, leaving 5 bases of the junction unmatched. The CDR3 has 16 amino acids. Germline CDR1 and CDR2: SGHAT and FQNNGV. CDR3 loop: CASSLGFDRGQETQYF. The CDR3 region has the DNA TGTGCCAGCAGCTTAGGATTTGACAGGGGGCAAGAGACCCAGTACTTC. Combining the CDR3 with reference TRBV11-2 and TRBJ2-5 gives the whole variable domain EAGVAQSPRYKIIEKRQSVAFWCNPISGHATLYWYQQILGQGPKLLIQFQNNGVVDDSQLPKDRFSAERLKGVDSTLKIQPAKLEDSAVYLCASSLGFDRGQETQYFGPGTRLLVL.

This chain joins TRBV4-3 and TRBJ2-1; D unclear. The CDR3 spans 14 residues. Germline V gene lookup returns CDR1 LGHNA and CDR2 YSLEER. With 8 bases removed from V and 0 bases from J, the gap between germline ends came to 11 bases. The CDR3: CASRISSSYNEQFF. The CDR3 DNA is TGCGCCAGCCGCATAAGTAGCTCCTACAATGAGCAGTTCTTC.

A word on this clone: The sample holds other DNA sequences that translate to the same CDR3. The gene calls are TRBV7-9 and TRBJ2-1, with D hard to call. CDR1 is SEHNR, CDR2 FQNEAQ, per germline (reference sequence). CDR3 length: 11 amino acids. Trimming left V 5 bases short and J 4 bases short, with 3 bases between. The CDR3 region is CASSPYNEQFF. Written as DNA, the CDR3 is TGTGCCAGCAGCCCATACAATGAGCAGTTCTTC.

The V call is TRBV29-1, the J call TRBJ2-7, with D hard to call. There are 11 residues in the CDR3. Trimming took 4 bases from V and 4 from J, leaving 8 bases between them. Per germline, CDR1 SQVTM and CDR2 ANQGSEA. In DNA form, the CDR3 reads TGCAGCGTTGGAGAGAGATACGAGCAGTACTTC. Encoded protein: CSVGERYEQYF.

This clone was seen a handful of times. This chain uses TRBV18 with TRBJ2-2; D uncertain. Trimming removed 0 bases from V and 5 bases from J, with 10 bases in between. CDR1 KGHSH and CDR2 LQKENI come from the germline V gene. The CDR3 has 15 amino acids. CDR3 DNA: TGTGCCAGCTCACCACCTTACCTCGGGACCGGGGAGCTGTTTTTT. Its translation is CASSPPYLGTGELFF. The variable domain in full, with the rest retrieved from reference TRBV18 and TRBJ2-2, is NAGVMQNPRHLVRRRGQEARLRCSPMKGHSHVYWYRQLPEEGLKFMVYLQKENIIDESGMPKERFSAEFPKEGPSILRIQQVVRGDSAAYFCASSPPYLGTGELFFGEGSRLTVL.

A few counts support this clone. This CDR3 is CASSVDRGSSYEQYF. The CDR3 nucleotides are TGTGCCAGCAGTGTGGACAGGGGAAGCTCCTACGAGCAGTACTTC. The chain links TRBV2 to TRBJ2-7, with 9 bases that match TRBD1. CDR1 SNHLY and CDR2 FYNNEI come from the germline V gene. The CDR3 has 15 residues. With V trimmed by 4 bases and J by 0 bases, 4 bases remained unmatched.

The sample holds a few counts of this clone. J is TRBJ2-5 and V is TRBV13; D remains ambiguous. Germline V gene lookup returns CDR1 PRHDT and CDR2 FYEKMQ (reference sequence). V lost 1 base and J 5 bases, leaving 8 bases between the germline ends. There are 13 residues in the CDR3. CDR3 sequence reads: CASSLVMSETQYF. CDR3 nucleotide sequence: TGTGCCAGCAGCTTAGTGATGTCCGAGACCCAGTACTTC.

The chain employs TRBV7-2 and TRBJ2-1; D gene uncertain. The germline gives CDR1 SGHTA, CDR2 FQGNSA. CDR3 length: 14 amino acids. The V end was cut by 1 base, the J end by 10 bases, with 14 bases between. The chain's CDR3 is CASSLGTTDDEQFF. Here the CDR3 DNA reads TGTGCCAGCAGCTTAGGGACGACGGACGACGAGCAGTTCTTC.

The rearrangement links TRBV30 to TRBJ2-1, with 11 bases lining up with TRBD2. Unmatched junction bases numbered 4, after V lost 5 bases and J lost 1 base. The germline V gene has CDR1 GTSNPN and CDR2 SVGIG (reference sequence). CDR3 length: 15 amino acids. The CDR3 loop reads CAWDTSGSSYNEQFF. The CDR3 DNA sequence: TGTGCCTGGGATACTAGCGGGAGTTCCTACAATGAGCAGTTCTTC.

The chain employs TRBV28 and TRBJ2-7; D is ambiguous. V shed 5 bases and J shed 9 bases, with 14 bases lying between them. The V gene's germline CDR1 is MDHEN and CDR2 SYDVKM. The CDR3 spans 12 residues. CDR3 nucleotides: TGTGCCAGCAGTCGCGCCCGGGTCGGGCAGTACTTC. Residues: CASSRARVGQYF.

J is TRBJ2-7 and V is TRBV5-1; TRBD1 matches 11 bases. Germline V gives CDR1 SGHRS, CDR2 YFSETQ. The CDR3 runs to 19 residues. V lost 3 bases, J lost 2 bases, and 16 bases stayed unmatched. This chain's CDR3 is CASSSERDRGIANPYEQYF. In nucleotides, the CDR3 is TGCGCCAGCAGCTCAGAAAGGGACAGGGGGATAGCGAACCCCTACGAGCAGTACTTC.

The chain carries TRBV6-5 and TRBJ2-5, with D unclear. Trimming removed 6 bases at V and 2 bases at J, with 10 bases between. The CDR3 extends over 13 amino acids. Germline-derived CDR1 and CDR2 are MNHEY and SVGAGI. For the CDR3, the DNA is TGTGCCAGCAGCTATCTAGAACAAGAGACCCAGTACTTC. It specifies CASSYLEQETQYF.

V gene TRBV5-5 combines with J gene TRBJ1-1; no firm D call. Germline loops: CDR1 SGHKS, CDR2 YYEKEE (reference sequence). The V gene lost 5 bases and the J gene lost 1 base, with 12 bases spanning the gap. This CDR3 spans 14 amino acids. The CDR3 DNA is TGTGCCAGCAGTATATTCCGGGAGAACACTGAAGCTTTCTTT. Amino acid sequence: CASSIFRENTEAFF.

This clone was seen once. The V call is TRBV14, the J call TRBJ1-5; D is possibly TRBD1 (5 bases). The germline CDR1 and CDR2 sequences are SGHDN and FVKESK. The CDR3 contains 13 residues. V lost 2 bases to trimming and J lost 7 bases, with 9 bases between them. As DNA, the CDR3 is TGTGCCAGCAGCCAAAGTGCAGGGCAGCCCCAGCATTTT. It codes for CASSQSAGQPQHF.